The entry below gives a single T cell receptor (beta chain) sequence along with its context. No antigen is known for it. Method: immunoSEQ multiplex PCR; TCRdb's copy keeps in-frame clones and lacks some. Among 2,500,000 or so clones listed, 80% to 95% were seen once. The data were obtained in a study of shared clonotypes between healthy human individuals. Study background: Three plates were used per donor for CD4 naive, three for CD4 memory, two for CD8 naive and one for CD8 memory. Regarding the study as a whole: The study drew on few donors, limiting represented genetic and exposure-history diversity. Estimated richness was generally greater in naive than memory subsets.

V was trimmed by 1 base and J by 1 base, leaving 16 bases between them. The CDR3 has 17 residues. Germline CDR1 is MGHDK and CDR2 is SYGVNS. The chain combines TRBV25-1 with TRBJ1-1; perhaps TRBD1 as D (6 bases). The sample consisted of naive CD4+ T cells from PBMCs. Subset here: CD45RA+ positively selected. This sequence originates from a young man in good health. Some clones in this sample may be carry-over from other donors' samples. Here the CDR3 reads CASSELVRGRGNTEAFF. CDR3 in DNA: TGTGCCAGCAGTGAATTGGTCAGGGGCCGCGGGAACACTGAAGCTTTCTTT.